Sequencing of this T cell receptor (beta chain) was carried out in a study of blood T cell dynamics during melanoma immunotherapy. The overall study: Patients with metastatic melanoma got pembrolizumab or nivolumab-ipilimumab as first-line care. Study-wide results and limits: PBMC repertoires of eventual disease-control patients split at W3 into clonality or diversity gains. The study could not tell melanoma-specific clones from general immune activation.

J gave up 7 bases and V 5 bases, and 4 bases lay outside the gene matches. The CDR3 is made up of 12 amino acids. In germline, CDR1 is SGHNT, CDR2 YENEEA. DNA loading was fixed at approximately 0.35 ug for all bulk PBMC samples. Assay used: immunoSEQ multiplex PCR; TCRdb lists only in-frame clones, some missing. The data contain roughly 30,000 clones, approximately 83% of them singletons. As to time point: week 3, after first cycle of checkpoint inhibitor. Of note for this clone: Its target is not known.

V gene TRBV11-3 combines with J gene TRBJ2-7, with TRBD1 identical over 8 bases. This sample comprised blood, obtained from a patient treated with checkpoint blockade. The clonotype comes from a human donor with melanoma. The CDR3 nucleotides are TGTGCCAGCAGCCCCCGGACAGGGGAGCAGTACTTC. It yields the protein CASSPRTGEQYF.